The clone carrying this TCR beta chain was seen ten or more times. Its antigen is undetermined. The source of the sample is a study of T-cell reconstitution after alpha-beta-depleted transplantation in children. The V gene end was trimmed by 0 bases and the J gene end by 4 bases; junction bases not matched to a gene: 7. The CDR3 runs 16 residues. The germline V gene encodes CDR1 SGHRS and CDR2 YFSETQ. Study-wide findings and caveats: From surviving recipient T cells and thymic progenitors came the high day-60 TCRbeta diversity observed in some patients. Several hundred graft clones that had expanded were reportedly the source of alpha-beta T cells about two months after transplant. T-cell numbers and diversity one year post-transplant derived largely from freshly generated T cells.

Unique molecular identifiers were used in preparing the TCRbeta library. MiXCR, applied by TCRdb to the PCR reads, yields one record per CDR3 protein. The repertoire has 150,000 to 250,000 distinct CDR3 sequences, roughly 6.3% of them found once; the top ten carry approximately 4.1%. The chain has TRBV5-1 and TRBJ2-1, with 7 bases fitting TRBD1. This specimen was PBMCs, taken before TCRalphabeta/CD19-depleted stem cell transplant. The receptor's source is a girl less than two years old with combined immunodeficiency, due to receive a stem cell transplant. The CDR3 DNA reads as TGCGCCAGCAGCTTGGTCTTGGGACAGCCTTACAATGAGCAGTTCTTC. It yields the protein CASSLVLGQPYNEQFF.